This entry lists 4 T cell receptor beta chains sequenced from one sample in a study of T-cell reconstitution after alpha-beta-depleted transplantation in children. Unique molecular identifiers were incorporated during preparation of the TCRbeta library. TCRdb reanalysed the PCR reads using MiXCR and keeps one entry per CDR3 protein. The table shows 250,000 to 300,000 distinct CDR3 sequences, with around 10% occurring only once. Here the sequenced sample was PBMCs, taken before TCRalphabeta/CD19-depleted stem cell transplant. Receptors were obtained from a boy younger than two with acute myeloid leukemia, due to receive a stem cell transplant.

On this clonotype itself: This may be a read error, as it is one base from a much larger clone. The chain uses TRBV19 and TRBJ2-1, with 8 bases lining up with TRBD2. Germline CDR1 LNHDA, CDR2 SQIVND (reference sequence). This CDR3 is built from 14 residues. The V gene end was trimmed by 3 bases and the J gene end by 6 bases; junction bases not matched to a gene: 4. CDR3 loop: CASSMGLGGNEQFF. CDR3 nucleotides: TGTGCCAGTAGTATGGGACTAGGGGGCAATGAGCAGTTCTTC. Based on the CDR3 plus reference TRBV19 and TRBJ2-1, the full variable domain is DGGITQSPKYLFRKEGQNVTLSCEQNLNHDAMYWYRQDPGQGLRLIYYSQIVNDFQKGDIAEGYSVSREKKESFPLTVTSAQKNPTAFYLCASSMGLGGNEQFFGPGTRLTVL.

This clonotype has ten or more counts. The rearrangement uses TRBV24-1 and TRBJ2-5; possible D gene TRBD1, 6 bases. Trimming pared 4 bases from V and 1 base from J, leaving 12 bases between. The CDR3 extends over 15 amino acids. CDR1 and CDR2 from the germline V gene are KGHDR and SFDVKD. The CDR3 DNA follows: TGTGCCACCAGTGAGGGCGACAGGAGCCAAGAGACCCAGTACTTC. Translation gives CATSEGDRSQETQYF.

In its sample, this clonotype was seen many times. The CDR3 protein is CSATLAGSEKLFF. The CDR3 nucleotides read TGCAGTGCTACCCTGGCCGGGTCCGAAAAACTGTTTTTT. This chain connects TRBV20-1 to TRBJ1-4; D remains unclear. Trimming removed 4 bases from V and 8 bases from J, with 14 bases in between. CDR1 is DFQATT and CDR2 is SNEGSKA in the germline V gene (reference sequence). This CDR3 is 13 amino acids long.

This clonotype was counted a few times. The V gene is TRBV28, the J gene TRBJ2-1; 8 bases line up with TRBD2. The junction had 12 bases not matched to a gene; V was cut back by 8 bases and J by 6 bases. The CDR3 totals 15 residues. From germline, CDR1 is MDHEN and CDR2 SYDVKM. The CDR3, as DNA: TGTGCCAGCGGGAGACTAGCGCCTGCTATCAATGAGCAGTTCTTC. Amino acids: CASGRLAPAINEQFF.